This T cell receptor beta chain emerged from a study of T cells after posttransplantation cyclophosphamide. Treatment was busulfan-fludarabine conditioning, a marrow graft, and cyclophosphamide on days +3 and +4. Germline assignment: CDR1 SGHRS and CDR2 YFSETQ. Trimming at V came to 5 bases and at J to 0 bases, leaving 3 bases not matched to a gene. The CDR3 spans 15 residues. In regard to this clone: Its antigen remains unidentified.

Study-wide points: After PTCy, TRB diversity resembled that of CNI/methotrexate controls. Donor CD8+ memory clones often dominated recipient blood repertoires at later times. TRB overlap between skin or GI tissue T cells and blood was limited.

Repertoires were generated with immunoSEQ multiplex PCR, while TCRdb's copy carries only in-frame clones and drops some. This sample has about 43,000 clones, with less than 95% found just once. The chain recombines TRBV5-1 with TRBJ2-2; 8 bases line up with TRBD2. The sequence derives from a male patient in his sixties who received an allogeneic stem cell transplant from a related donor and was CMV-positive. The graft donor may be the source of some T cells. The sample consisted of PBMCs, taken around 58 days after allogeneic stem cell transplant with posttransplant cyclophosphamide. DNA for the CDR3: TGCGCCAGCAGGGGTAGCGGGACGAACACCGGGGAGCTGTTTTTT. It codes for CASRGSGTNTGELFF. The full variable domain, in which reference TRBV5-1 and TRBJ2-2 provide the parts outside the CDR3, is KAGVTQTPRYLIKTRGQQVTLSCSPISGHRSVSWYQQTPGQGLQFLFEYFSETQRNKGNFPGRFSGRQFSNSRSEMNVSTLELGDSALYLCASRGSGTNTGELFFGEGSRLTVL.